The rows below give T cell receptor beta chains drawn from one sample of a study of shared T cell receptors in the human thymus. Sequenced by immunoSEQ multiplex PCR; TCRdb stores in-frame clones only, minus some. The sample gives some 660,000 clones, about 90% of which show up once; just under 0.0095% is in the top ten. The data also belong to a second study, concerning human thymus T cells.

Sequencing input: thymocytes. These receptors came from a boy in the first two years of life with a congenital heart defect. The CDR3 runs from the conserved cysteine through the conserved F or W. Fields, in order: V gene, J gene, clone size, D gene, CDR3 protein, CDR3 DNA. D genes are given only for firm matches. Some rows mark clone size as missing; the rest say once, few, many or name a class of expanded clone.

>TRBV30|TRBJ1-2|-|-
CAWSGPPRDYGYTF
TGTGCCTGGTCCGGGCCTCCGAGGGACTATGGCTACACCTTC
>TRBV19|TRBJ2-3|-|TRBD2
CASSSSGGTDTQYF
TGTGCCAGTAGTAGTAGCGGGGGCACAGATACGCAGTATTTT
>TRBV9|TRBJ2-7|-|TRBD1
CASSGGRDREDYEQYF
TGTGCCAGCAGCGGAGGGAGGGACAGGGAGGACTACGAGCAGTACTTC
>TRBV5-6|TRBJ2-7|-|TRBD2
CASSFETSGTSYEQYF
TGTGCCAGCAGCTTCGAGACTAGCGGGACCTCCTACGAGCAGTACTTC
>TRBV11-2|TRBJ2-1|-|TRBD1
CASSSDGTGDNEQFF
TGTGCCAGCAGCTCTGACGGGACAGGGGACAATGAGCAGTTCTTC
>TRBV4-3|TRBJ2-7|-|TRBD1
CASSQVRDSSYEQYF
TGCGCCAGCAGCCAAGTCCGGGACAGCTCCTACGAGCAGTACTTC
>TRBV14|TRBJ2-7|few|-
CASSQERTAPLAEQYF
TGTGCCAGCAGCCAGGAGAGGACAGCGCCTCTAGCCGAGCAGTACTTC
>TRBV10-3|TRBJ1-1|-|TRBD1
CAISDPDRGKIEAFF
TGTGCCATCAGTGACCCGGACAGGGGGAAAATTGAAGCTTTCTTT
>TRBV30|TRBJ1-6|-|-
CAWSVIRATGNSPLHF
TGTGCCTGGAGTGTAATCCGGGCCACGGGGAATTCACCCCTCCACTTT
>TRBV11-2|TRBJ2-7|-|-
CASSLKGCAGPTYEQYF
TGTGCCAGCAGCTTAAAGGGATGTGCGGGGCCTACCTACGAGCAGTACTTC
>TRBV12-2|TRBJ2-6|-|-
CASRFPSGQASLSGANVLTF
TGTGCAAGTCGCTTCCCCTCGGGACAGGCCAGCCTCTCTGGGGCCAACGTCCTGACTTTC
>TRBV11-1|TRBJ1-2|-|-
CASSHGMGLDYGYTF
TGTGCCAGCAGCCACGGTATGGGCCTCGACTATGGCTACACCTTC
>TRBV28|TRBJ1-5|-|TRBD1
CASSTRGTGDRQPQHF
TGTGCCAGCAGTACCCGCGGGACAGGGGATCGACAGCCCCAGCATTTT
>TRBV7-2|TRBJ1-6|-|TRBD1
CASSVENRGYNSPLHF
TGTGCCAGCAGCGTCGAAAACAGGGGCTATAATTCACCCCTCCACTTT
>TRBV15|TRBJ1-2|-|TRBD1
CATSRTGVGYTF
TGTGCCACCAGCAGAACAGGGGTCGGCTACACCTTC
>TRBV6-6|TRBJ2-5|-|TRBD2
CASSFHGVAGGETQYF
TGTGCCAGCAGTTTCCACGGGGTAGCGGGGGGGGAGACCCAGTACTTC
>TRBV6-4|TRBJ2-6|-|-
CASRGPRGTRLLLGANVLTF
TGTGCCAGCAGGGGGCCCAGGGGGACTAGGCTCCTGTTGGGGGCCAACGTCCTGACTTTC
>TRBV7-2|TRBJ1-1|-|-
CASSPQWRANTEAFF
TGTGCCAGCAGCCCGCAATGGCGGGCGAACACTGAAGCTTTCTTT
>TRBV27|TRBJ2-2|-|-
CASSLGTAGQGTGELFF
TGTGCCAGCAGTTTAGGGACAGCGGGCCAAGGAACCGGGGAGCTGTTTTTT
>TRBV9|TRBJ2-7|once|-
CASSVGWPGSYEQYF
TGTGCCAGCAGCGTAGGGTGGCCTGGCTCCTACGAGCAGTACTTC
>TRBV10-1|TRBJ1-6|-|-
CASSGEGSYNSPLHF
TGCGCCAGCAGTGGGGAGGGGTCCTATAATTCACCCCTCCACTTT
>TRBV4-3|TRBJ2-2|-|TRBD2
CASSQTWPSGSVWTGELFF
TGCGCCAGCAGCCAAACATGGCCTAGCGGGAGTGTATGGACCGGGGAGCTGTTTTTT
>TRBV4-1|TRBJ2-7|-|-
CASSQDNSLDTTYEQYF
TGCGCCAGCAGCCAAGATAATTCCCTGGACACGACCTACGAGCAGTACTTC
>TRBV14|TRBJ2-7|-|-
CASSQQDTGPSYEQYF
TGTGCCAGCAGCCAACAGGATACAGGACCCTCCTACGAGCAGTACTTC
>TRBV15|TRBJ2-3|-|TRBD2
CATSRREGTDTQYF
TGTGCCACCAGCCGGCGGGAGGGAACAGATACGCAGTATTTT
>TRBV28|TRBJ1-4|once|TRBD1
CASSPSATGGNEKLFF
TGTGCCAGCAGTCCATCCGCGACAGGGGGGAATGAAAAACTGTTTTTT
>TRBV6-5|TRBJ1-5|-|-
CASSYSKGDSNQPQHF
TGTGCCAGCAGTTACTCGAAAGGGGATAGCAATCAGCCCCAGCATTTT
>TRBV4-1|TRBJ1-5|-|-
CASSQEFQISSNQPQHF
TGCGCCAGCAGCCAAGAATTTCAGATATCAAGCAATCAGCCCCAGCATTTT